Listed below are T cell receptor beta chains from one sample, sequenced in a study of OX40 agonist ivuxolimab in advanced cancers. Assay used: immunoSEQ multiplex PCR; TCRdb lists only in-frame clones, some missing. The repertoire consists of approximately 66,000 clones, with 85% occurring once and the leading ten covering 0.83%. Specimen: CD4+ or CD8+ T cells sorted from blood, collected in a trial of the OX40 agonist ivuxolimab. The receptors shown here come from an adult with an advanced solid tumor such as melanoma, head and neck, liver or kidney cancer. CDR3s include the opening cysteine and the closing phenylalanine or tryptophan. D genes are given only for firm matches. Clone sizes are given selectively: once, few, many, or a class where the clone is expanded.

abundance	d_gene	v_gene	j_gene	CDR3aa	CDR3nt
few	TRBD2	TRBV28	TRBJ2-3	CASSLSGGDTQYF	TGTGCCAGCAGTTTAAGCGGGGGGGATACGCAGTATTTT
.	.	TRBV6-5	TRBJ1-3	CASSYSVVSGNTIYF	TGTGCCAGCAGTTACTCGGTCGTCTCTGGAAACACCATATATTTT
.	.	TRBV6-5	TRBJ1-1	CASRSLREAFF	TGTGCCAGCAGATCTCTCCGAGAAGCTTTCTTT
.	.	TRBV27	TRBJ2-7	CASSLIARSLYEQYF	TGTGCCAGCAGTTTAATAGCTAGATCTCTCTACGAGCAGTACTTC
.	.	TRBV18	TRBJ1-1	CASSPRGGGWNTEAFF	TGTGCCAGCTCACCACGAGGGGGGGGGTGGAACACTGAAGCTTTCTTT
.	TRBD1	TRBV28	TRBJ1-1	CASSLGTAGTEAFF	TGTGCCAGCAGTCTAGGGACAGCTGGGACTGAAGCTTTCTTT
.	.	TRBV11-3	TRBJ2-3	CASRTSTDTQYF	TGTGCCAGTAGGACTAGCACAGATACGCAGTATTTT
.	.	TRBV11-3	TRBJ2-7	CASSFALETYEQYF	TGTGCCAGCAGCTTCGCCCTGGAAACCTACGAGCAGTACTTC
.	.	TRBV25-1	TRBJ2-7	CASIHNYEQYF	TGTGCCAGCATTCATAACTACGAGCAGTACTTC
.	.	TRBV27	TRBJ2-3	CASSTLATPTEYF	TGTGCCAGCAGTACCCTAGCGACCCCGACTGAGTATTTT
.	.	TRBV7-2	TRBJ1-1	CASSHGVRGTEAFF	TGTGCCAGCAGCCACGGAGTCAGAGGGACTGAAGCTTTCTTT
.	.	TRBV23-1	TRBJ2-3	CATVRGVSTDTQYF	TGCGCCACCGTGAGGGGGGTTAGCACAGATACGCAGTATTTT
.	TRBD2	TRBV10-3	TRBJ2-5	CAISESVGAGAQETQYF	TGTGCCATCAGTGAGTCAGTTGGAGCGGGGGCCCAAGAGACCCAGTACTTC
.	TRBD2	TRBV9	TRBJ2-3	CASSAGLAGEADTQYF	TGTGCCAGCAGCGCTGGACTAGCGGGAGAGGCAGATACGCAGTATTTT
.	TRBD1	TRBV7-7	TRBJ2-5	CASSSSTGGSGETQYF	TGTGCTAGCAGCTCATCAACAGGGGGCTCCGGAGAGACCCAGTACTTC
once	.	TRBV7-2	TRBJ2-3	CASNLRDTQYF	TGTGCCAGCAACCTAAGAGATACGCAGTATTTT
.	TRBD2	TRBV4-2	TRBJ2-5	CASSQDPGGVRETQYF	TGTGCCAGCAGCCAAGACCCCGGGGGGGTTAGGGAGACCCAGTACTTC
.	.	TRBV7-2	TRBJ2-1	CASRLSNNEQFF	TGTGCCAGCAGACTCTCAAACAATGAGCAGTTCTTC
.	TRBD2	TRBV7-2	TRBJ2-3	CASSPGLAGGTDTQYF	TGTGCCAGCAGCCCTGGACTAGCGGGGGGAACAGATACGCAGTATTTT
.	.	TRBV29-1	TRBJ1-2	CSVEAVRGYTF	TGCAGCGTTGAAGCCGTCAGGGGCTACACCTTC
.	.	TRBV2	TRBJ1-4	CASSESREGEKLFF	TGTGCCAGCAGTGAGTCCAGGGAGGGGGAAAAACTGTTTTTT
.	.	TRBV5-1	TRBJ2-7	CASSLGRGGTGYEQYF	TGCGCCAGCAGCTTGGGCCGGGGAGGGACAGGCTACGAGCAGTACTTC
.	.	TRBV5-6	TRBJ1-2	CASTVGGYTF	TGTGCCAGCACAGTAGGTGGCTACACCTTC
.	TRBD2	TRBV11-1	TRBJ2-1	CASSLTSGRRNEQFF	TGTGCCAGCAGCCTGACTAGCGGGAGGCGGAATGAGCAGTTCTTC
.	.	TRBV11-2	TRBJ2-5	CASSLSSRETQYF	TGTGCCAGCAGCTTATCTAGTAGAGAGACCCAGTACTTC
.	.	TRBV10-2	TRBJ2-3	CASSDPPDSSSTDTQYF	TGCGCCAGCAGTGACCCCCCGGACAGTTCTAGCACAGATACGCAGTATTTT
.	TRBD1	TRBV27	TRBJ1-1	CASSRSIRDRVAEAFF	TGTGCCAGCAGCCGATCAATCCGGGACAGGGTCGCTGAAGCTTTCTTT
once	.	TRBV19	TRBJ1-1	CASSLQENTEAFF	TGTGCCAGTAGTCTACAGGAAAACACTGAAGCTTTCTTT
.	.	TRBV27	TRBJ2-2	CASRTMNTGELFF	TGTGCCAGCAGAACAATGAACACCGGGGAGCTGTTTTTT